Here is one T cell receptor (beta chain) with its context. The CDR3 has 15 amino acids. Germline loops: CDR1 LGHDT, CDR2 YNNKEL (reference sequence). V was cut by 5 bases and J by 1 base, with 11 bases left in between. As handled by the study authors: Amplification of reference gene primers provided the estimated nucleated cell counts. TCRdb's copy holds only in-frame clones and misses some; the assay was immunoSEQ multiplex PCR. V, J and clone size reflect that table, while D and trimming were determined from the DNA. The sample has roughly 260,000 clones, roughly 86% seen once. The sample belongs to a study of blood T cell repertoires in COVID-19. Study-level information: Samples representing acute and convalescent COVID-19 were sourced from the United States, Italy and Spain.

The rearrangement links TRBV3-1 (or the pseudogene TRBV3-2) to TRBJ2-2; no clear D gene. The specimen was peripheral blood. The TCR was taken from a man aged 35-49 years who had recovered from COVID-19. CDR3 residues: CASSLRAGNTGELFF. The CDR3 coding sequence is TGTGCCAGCAGCTTGCGAGCAGGGAACACCGGGGAGCTGTTTTTT.